The 27 T cell receptor beta chains below all came from one sample that was sequenced in a study of shared clonotypes between healthy human individuals. The assay was immunoSEQ multiplex PCR, and TCRdb's table has in-frame clones only and misses some. This table holds over 1.5 million clones, approximately 98% found once. Sequencing used naive CD4+ T cells sorted from blood. Documented subset: CD45RA+ positively selected. The receptors here all came from a man aged 30 to 39 in good health.

The J gene is TRBJ2-7, the V gene TRBV27; perhaps TRBD1 as D (6 bases). Looked up from germline, CDR1 is MNHEY and CDR2 is SMNVEV (reference sequence). The germline V and J ends were trimmed by 6 bases and 6 bases, with 18 bases remaining between them. The CDR3 has 14 residues. This CDR3 reads CASSRDRSSGEQYF. The CDR3 DNA sequence: TGTGCCAGCAGCCGCGACAGGTCCTCGGGCGAGCAGTACTTC.

The CDR3, as DNA: TGTGCCAGTAATTTTCGGGGGGTTCAGTATGGCTACACCTTC. This gives the protein CASNFRGVQYGYTF. The chain recombines TRBV19 with TRBJ1-2, with D tentatively TRBD1 (5 bases). The CDR3 runs to 14 residues. V dropped 7 bases and J dropped 5 bases, with 17 bases sitting between them. CDR1 and CDR2 from the germline V gene are LNHDA and SQIVND (reference sequence).

The chain employs TRBV9 and TRBJ2-7, with 8 bases aligning to TRBD1. V dropped 4 bases and J dropped 5; count of bases not matched to a gene: 11. This CDR3 spans 15 amino acids. Germline V lookup: CDR1 SGDLS, CDR2 YYNGEE. The CDR3 nucleotides read TGTGCCAGCAGCCCCAGGGGGCGGTGGGAGGACGAGCAGTACTTC. Protein product: CASSPRGRWEDEQYF.

The V and J genes are TRBV7-2 and TRBJ2-7, with a possible D match to TRBD1 (5 bases). Germline V CDR1 and CDR2: SGHTA, FQGNSA. The CDR3 extends over 14 amino acids. V lost 2 bases and J lost 5, with 13 bases in between. CDR3 in amino acids: CASSLRAGSDEQYF. The CDR3 region has the DNA TGTGCCAGCAGCTTACGGGCAGGGTCGGACGAGCAGTACTTC.

The chain employs TRBV2 and TRBJ1-1; D may be TRBD1 (6 bases). The germline CDR1 and CDR2 sequences are SNHLY and FYNNEI. V was shortened by 4 bases and J by 2 bases, with 8 bases between the two germline ends. CDR3 size: 13 residues. The CDR3 spells CASSAGVNTEAFF. In nucleotides, the CDR3 is TGTGCCAGCAGTGCAGGGGTTAACACTGAAGCTTTCTTT.

This rearrangement joins TRBV9 to TRBJ2-2; D tentatively reads TRBD1 or TRBD2 (5 bases each). Germline lookup yields CDR1 SGDLS and CDR2 YYNGEE. This CDR3 region has 14 residues. V lost 3 bases, J lost 7 bases, and 13 bases lay in between. The CDR3 loop reads CASSAEGLGGELFF. In DNA form, the CDR3 reads TGTGCCAGCAGCGCCGAGGGGCTCGGCGGGGAGCTGTTTTTT.

CDR3 coding DNA: TGTGCCAGCAGTTACTCCCCTAGCGGGCGATATGAGCAGTTCTTC. Its protein is CASSYSPSGRYEQFF. This chain links TRBV6-5 with TRBJ2-1, with 8 bases lining up with TRBD2. Germline CDR1 is MNHEY and CDR2 is SVGAGI. After removal of 0 bases from V and 8 bases from J, the junction contained 6 bases not matched to a gene. The CDR3 totals 15 residues.

Regarding this clone: This sample also contains other DNA sequences that code for the same CDR3. The V and J genes are TRBV5-1 and TRBJ1-2, with D maybe TRBD1 (6 bases). The V end lost 0 bases, the J end lost 4 bases, and 7 bases lay between the germline ends. This CDR3 has 13 residues. Germline-derived CDR1 and CDR2 are SGHRS and YFSETQ. The DNA for the CDR3 is TGCGCCAGCAGCTTGGAGGGGGGCTATGGCTACACCTTC. Translating it yields CASSLEGGYGYTF.

V and J are TRBV5-1 and TRBJ2-1, with TRBD2 identical over 11 bases. V was clipped by 4 bases and J by 9 bases; unmatched bases: 12. The CDR3 is 16 residues long. CDR1 and CDR2 (germline): SGHRS, YFSETQ. The CDR3 loop reads CASSAMTSGTGGEQFF. CDR3 coding DNA: TGCGCCAGCAGCGCCATGACTAGCGGGACTGGGGGTGAGCAGTTCTTC.

The chain carries TRBV2 and TRBJ1-1; unclear D gene. V lost 2 bases and J 1 base, leaving 8 bases between the germline ends. The germline gives CDR1 SNHLY, CDR2 FYNNEI. The CDR3 extends over 14 amino acids. The CDR3 protein is CASSEIGANTEAFF. In DNA form, the CDR3 reads TGTGCCAGCAGTGAAATTGGAGCGAACACTGAAGCTTTCTTT.

The V gene is TRBV5-1, the J gene TRBJ2-7; 9 nucleotides match TRBD1. CDR1 is SGHRS, CDR2 YFSETQ, per germline. This CDR3 has 18 residues. V lost 4 bases and J lost 1; bases outside the gene matches: 15. The chain's CDR3 is CASSLWYRGTGFSYEQYF. For the CDR3, the DNA is TGCGCCAGCAGCCTATGGTATAGGGGGACAGGGTTTTCCTACGAGCAGTACTTC.

This chain uses TRBV9 with TRBJ2-5, with 12 bases lining up with TRBD2. The V gene end was trimmed by 4 bases and the J gene end by 5 bases; junction bases not matched to a gene: 9. Germline lookup yields CDR1 SGDLS and CDR2 YYNGEE. This CDR3 spans 16 amino acids. The CDR3 here is CASSRMGLAGGETQYF. The CDR3 region has the DNA TGTGCCAGCAGCCGAATGGGGCTAGCGGGAGGGGAGACCCAGTACTTC.

The chain has TRBV18 and TRBJ2-7, with 7 bases identical to TRBD1. The J segment lost 2 bases and the V segment lost 3 bases, leaving 7 bases of the junction unmatched. The CDR3 loop spans 15 amino acids. Germline V gene sequence: CDR1 KGHSH, CDR2 LQKENI. Here the CDR3 reads CASSPYRTGAYEQYF. The DNA of the CDR3 is TGTGCCAGCTCACCTTATCGTACAGGGGCCTACGAGCAGTACTTC.

This rearrangement joins TRBV11-2 to TRBJ1-1; 9 bases are shared with TRBD1. With V trimmed by 5 bases and J by 6 bases, 4 bases remained unmatched. CDR3 length: 13 amino acids. Per the germline V gene, CDR1 is SGHAT and CDR2 is FQNNGV. As DNA, the CDR3 is TGTGCCAGCAGCCCAAGACAGGGGGCTGAAGCTTTCTTT. It yields the protein CASSPRQGAEAFF.

Remarks on this clone: Within the sample, other DNA sequences also encode this same CDR3. The genes are TRBV5-1 and TRBJ1-1, with a possible D match to TRBD1 (6 bases). Germline V gives CDR1 SGHRS, CDR2 YFSETQ. Trimming took off 0 bases at V and 3 bases at J, with 12 bases between the two ends. The CDR3 has 15 residues. The CDR3 region is CASSLVPGADTEAFF. The CDR3 region has the DNA TGCGCCAGCAGCTTGGTTCCGGGGGCAGACACTGAAGCTTTCTTT.

The chain is built from TRBV5-6 and TRBJ2-5; D not certain. This CDR3 has 12 residues. Trimming stripped 1 base from V and 5 bases from J, with 6 bases between. CDR1 is SGHDT, CDR2 YYEEEE, per germline. Written as DNA, the CDR3 is TGTGCCAGCAGCTTGAATGACGAGACCCAGTACTTC. Translated: CASSLNDETQYF. Full variable domain (rest looked up from reference TRBV5-6 and TRBJ2-5): DAGVTQSPTHLIKTRGQQVTLRCSPKSGHDTVSWYQQALGQGPQFIFQYYEEEERQRGNFPDRFSGHQFPNYSSELNVNALLLGDSALYLCASSLNDETQYFGPGTRLLVL.

The chain carries TRBV28 and TRBJ2-7; 11 bases match TRBD1. After removal of 6 bases from V and 3 bases from J, the junction contained 7 bases not matched to a gene. Per the germline V gene, CDR1 is MDHEN and CDR2 is SYDVKM. The CDR3 sequence is 15 residues long. CDR3 residues: CASRRTGGWDYEQYF. CDR3 DNA: TGTGCCAGCAGACGGACAGGGGGCTGGGACTACGAGCAGTACTTC.

The chain uses TRBV9 and TRBJ2-3, with D unclear. Germline V gene sequence: CDR1 SGDLS, CDR2 YYNGEE. Trimming stripped 0 bases from V and 4 bases from J, with 6 bases between. There are 13 residues in the CDR3. The chain's CDR3 is CASSVDAADTQYF. The DNA for the CDR3 is TGTGCCAGCAGCGTAGACGCGGCAGATACGCAGTATTTT.

The chain uses TRBV7-2 and TRBJ1-2; 10 nucleotides line up with TRBD1. V lost 2 bases, J lost 7 bases, and 7 bases stayed unmatched. CDR1 and CDR2 (germline): SGHTA, FQGNSA. This CDR3 is 15 amino acids long. The CDR3 DNA follows: TGTGCCAGCAGCTTAAGAGTGACAGGGGGCACTGGCTACACCTTC. Translation: CASSLRVTGGTGYTF.

As regards this clone: One end of the junction is discordant with germline, which a read error may explain. The chain joins TRBV7-7 to TRBJ1-1; D unclear. The CDR3 has 18 residues. CDR1 is SSHAT, CDR2 FNYEAQ, per germline (reference sequence). CDR3 sequence: CASSPRALGWNPNTEAFF. CDR3 bases: TGTGCTAGCAGTCCCCGTGCGCTCGGCTGGAACCCGAACACTGAAGCTTTCTTT.

Comments on this clone: The same CDR3 also results from other DNA sequences found in this sample. The chain carries TRBV9 and TRBJ2-5; 7 bases align to TRBD1. Germline trimming cut 3 bases from V and 4 bases from J; bases unmatched to any gene: 3. There are 13 residues in the CDR3. Germline CDR1 SGDLS, CDR2 YYNGEE. For the CDR3, the DNA is TGTGCCAGCAGCGGTAACAGGGGAGAGACCCAGTACTTC. It translates to CASSGNRGETQYF.

This chain links TRBV18 with TRBJ1-1; TRBD1 agrees at 10 bases. Germline CDR1 is KGHSH and CDR2 is LQKENI. J gave up 6 bases and V 5 bases, and 3 bases lay outside the gene matches. The CDR3 is 13 residues long. CDR3 sequence: CASSSGQGAEAFF. The CDR3 bases are TGTGCCAGCTCATCCGGACAGGGGGCTGAAGCTTTCTTT.

The V and J genes are TRBV29-1 and TRBJ2-3; D uncertain. CDR3 length: 16 amino acids. Per the germline V gene, CDR1 is SQVTM and CDR2 is ANQGSEA. Trimming stripped 4 bases from V and 1 base from J, with 18 bases between. DNA for the CDR3: TGCAGCGTTGTCTCAGTACGAGGAAGGGGCACAGATACGCAGTATTTT. The encoded protein is CSVVSVRGRGTDTQYF.

Only one count was recorded for this clone. The V gene is TRBV7-2, the J gene TRBJ1-1; no clear D gene. Between the trimmed V and J ends, which lost 2 bases and 0 bases, there was a span of 10 bases. The CDR3 covers 15 residues. In germline, CDR1 is SGHTA, CDR2 FQGNSA. The CDR3 is CASSLLIGMNTEAFF. CDR3 bases: TGTGCCAGCAGCTTACTCATAGGGATGAACACTGAAGCTTTCTTT.

The V gene is TRBV7-9, the J gene TRBJ2-1; no reliable D call. The CDR3 extends over 12 amino acids. Germline V gene sequence: CDR1 SEHNR, CDR2 FQNEAQ (reference sequence). V was trimmed by 2 bases and J by 3 bases, leaving 2 bases between them. CDR3: CASSLSYNEQFF. Here the CDR3 DNA reads TGTGCCAGCAGCTTAAGCTACAATGAGCAGTTCTTC.

This chain connects TRBV27 to TRBJ2-7, with D perhaps given as TRBD1 or TRBD2 (5 bases each). CDR1 and CDR2 from the germline V gene are MNHEY and SMNVEV (reference sequence). V was trimmed by 10 bases and J by 2 bases, leaving 18 bases between them. This CDR3 has 14 amino acids. CDR3 loop: CATGALLPTYEQYF. The CDR3 DNA sequence: TGTGCCACCGGGGCCCTTTTGCCCACCTACGAGCAGTACTTC.

In nucleotides, the CDR3 is TGTGCCAGCAGCTTAGGCGGGGAGCCTAATGAAAAACTGTTTTTT. Encoded protein: CASSLGGEPNEKLFF. The gene calls are TRBV7-2 and TRBJ1-4, with D uncertain. Germline V gives CDR1 SGHTA, CDR2 FQGNSA. The CDR3 is 15 residues long. The germline V and J ends were trimmed by 1 base and 3 bases, with 9 bases remaining between them. Full variable domain (outside the CDR3, taken from reference TRBV7-2 and TRBJ1-4): GAGVSQSPSNKVTEKGKDVELRCDPISGHTALYWYRQSLGQGLEFLIYFQGNSAPDKSGLPSDRFSAERTGGSVSTLTIQRTQQEDSAVYLCASSLGGEPNEKLFFGSGTQLSVL.